The 19 T cell receptor beta chains below were found in one sample sequenced in a study of beta chain features in type 1 diabetes (dated by TCRdb to 2016 to 2019). The receptor library was made with the immunoSEQ multiplex PCR assay. The High Capacity cDNA Reverse Transcription Kit was used to reverse transcribe all of the isolated RNA, meaning that expressed TCRB transcripts were what got sequenced. In its TCRdb copy, this immuneACCESS table keeps in-frame sequences only and misses some clones. Where compared with another copy, unresolved V genes explain less than half of these, and the others have no known cause. For this sample the table gives some 270,000 clones, of which around 7.3% were detected only once. The ten largest clones take up approximately 0.99% of the sample. Specimen: central memory CD4+ T cells from blood. Source of these receptors: a woman between 18 and 29 years old in good health.

This clone was counted a few times. The V call is TRBV9, the J call TRBJ1-2, with TRBD1 identical over 9 bases. Germline lookup yields CDR1 SGDLS and CDR2 YYNGEE. The CDR3 runs to 16 residues. After removal of 3 bases from V and 6 bases from J, the junction contained 12 bases not matched to a gene. CDR3 coding DNA: TGTGCCAGCAGCGCCCCCATGGGACAGGGAAGCGATGGCTACACCTTC. This sequence encodes CASSAPMGQGSDGYTF.

The J gene is TRBJ2-1, the V gene TRBV10-2; D is ambiguous. Trimming stripped 6 bases from V and 0 bases from J, with 6 bases between. Germline CDR1 reads WSHSY; CDR2 reads SAAADI. CDR3 length: 13 residues. CDR3 loop: CASRGNSYNEQFF. The CDR3 nucleotides are TGCGCCAGCAGGGGGAACTCCTACAATGAGCAGTTCTTC.

The chain links TRBV12-5 to TRBJ2-1, with 9 positions matching TRBD1. CDR1 and CDR2 from the germline V gene are LGHNT and FRNRAP. V shed 7 bases and J 0 bases; nucleotides not matched to a gene: 4. The CDR3 loop spans 15 amino acids. The CDR3 reads CASAQDRGSYNEQFF. DNA for the CDR3: TGTGCTAGTGCCCAGGACAGGGGCTCCTACAATGAGCAGTTCTTC.

This clone has only a few counts. The chain has TRBV5-1 and TRBJ2-3; 8 bases agree with TRBD1. Germline CDR1 SGHRS, CDR2 YFSETQ. This CDR3 contains 15 residues. With 7 bases clipped from V and 2 bases from J, the junction kept 9 bases outside the gene matches. This CDR3 is CASSPLGQVTDTQYF. CDR3 DNA sequence: TGCGCCAGCTCGCCGTTGGGACAGGTCACAGATACGCAGTATTTT.

This clone was seen only a few times. For the CDR3, the DNA is TGTGCCTGGAGTGTACACAGGGAAAGGATTCAGCCCCAGCATTTT. It specifies CAWSVHRERIQPQHF. The chain has TRBV30 and TRBJ1-5; TRBD1 might be the D (6 bases). CDR1 is GTSNPN and CDR2 is SVGIG in the germline V gene (reference sequence). The germline V and J ends were trimmed by 0 bases and 6 bases, with 15 bases remaining between them. This CDR3 has 15 residues.

CDR3 sequence: CASSRDRSYEQYF. The CDR3, as DNA: TGTGCCAGCAGCAGGGACAGGTCGTACGAGCAGTACTTC. The chain links TRBV11-3 to TRBJ2-7; 8 bases map to TRBD1. The CDR3 is made up of 13 amino acids. V shed 5 bases, J shed 4 bases, and the junction held 4 bases outside the gene matches. The germline V gene encodes CDR1 SGHNT and CDR2 YENEEA.

This clone was counted many times. The V call is TRBV5-1, the J call TRBJ2-5; D is perhaps TRBD1 or TRBD2 (6 bases each). V lost 6 bases and J lost 3, with 15 bases in between. Germline V gene sequence: CDR1 SGHRS, CDR2 YFSETQ. The CDR3 loop spans 14 amino acids. CDR3 residues: CASKRGALEETQYF. The CDR3 nucleotides are TGCGCCAGCAAGAGGGGGGCCCTAGAAGAGACCCAGTACTTC. The full variable domain, completed using reference TRBV5-1 and TRBJ2-5, is KAGVTQTPRYLIKTRGQQVTLSCSPISGHRSVSWYQQTPGQGLQFLFEYFSETQRNKGNFPGRFSGRQFSNSRSEMNVSTLELGDSALYLCASKRGALEETQYFGPGTRLLVL.

This chain connects TRBV7-9 to TRBJ2-7; D gene ambiguous. Germline V lookup: CDR1 SEHNR, CDR2 FQNEAQ (reference sequence). V was trimmed by 6 bases and J by 2 bases, leaving 11 bases between them. The CDR3 runs 13 residues. CDR3 nucleotides: TGTGCCAGCAGGCAGAGTGGGGCCTACGAGCAGTACTTC. This sequence encodes CASRQSGAYEQYF.

This clone has more than one count but fewer than ten. The chain employs TRBV9 and TRBJ1-3, with D uncertain. CDR1 and CDR2 from the germline V gene are SGDLS and YYNGEE. The CDR3 contains 15 residues. V dropped 0 bases and J dropped 3 bases, with 10 bases sitting between them. The CDR3 DNA reads as TGTGCCAGCAGCGTAGGAAGGGCGTTTGGAAACACCATATATTTT. Translating it yields CASSVGRAFGNTIYF.

The V and J genes are TRBV21-1 and TRBJ1-5; no check of the table's D call, TRBD1, against the DNA was made. TRBV21-1 is a pseudogene segment. The CDR3 length is 18 residues. As DNA, the CDR3 is TGTGCCAGCAGCAAAATTGCCCCGGACAGGGAGCGAACGCAGCCCCAGCATTTT. This sequence encodes CASSKIAPDRERTQPQHF.

This clone occurred a few times. The chain combines TRBV19 with TRBJ2-1, with unresolved D. The ends were cut back, 3 bases at V and 6 bases at J, with 6 bases in the middle. Per germline, CDR1 LNHDA and CDR2 SQIVND (reference sequence). This CDR3 is 12 amino acids long. CDR3: CASSIVPNEQFF. CDR3 bases: TGTGCCAGTAGTATCGTCCCCAATGAGCAGTTCTTC.

In this sample, this clone turned up a few times. V gene TRBV29-1 combines with J gene TRBJ1-2, with TRBD1 matching over 8 bases. CDR3 length equals 13 residues. CDR1 and CDR2 (germline): SQVTM, ANQGSEA. Trimming took 6 bases from V and 5 from J; bases not matched to a gene: 8. The CDR3 is CSVRTGTGYGYTF. As DNA, the CDR3 is TGCAGCGTCAGGACAGGGACGGGGTATGGCTACACCTTC.

This clone turned up a few times. The chain employs TRBV9 and TRBJ2-2; D is perhaps TRBD2 (6 bases). The germline V gene encodes CDR1 SGDLS and CDR2 YYNGEE. The CDR3 extends over 13 amino acids. Trimming left V 5 bases short and J 7 bases short, with 12 bases between. The CDR3 sequence: CASRAGGRGELFF. The DNA of the CDR3 is TGTGCCAGCAGAGCCGGAGGGCGCGGGGAGCTGTTTTTT.

V and J are TRBV5-4 and TRBJ1-1; no reliable D call. The length of the CDR3 is 13 residues. Per the germline V gene, CDR1 is SGHNT and CDR2 is YYREEE (reference sequence). Trimming removed 1 base at V and 5 bases at J, with 9 bases between. CDR3 residues: CASSLKLVTEAFF. In DNA form, the CDR3 reads TGTGCCAGCAGCTTGAAACTGGTTACTGAAGCTTTCTTT.

This clone has at least ten counts. CDR3 residues: CASSLGQAPYGYTF. DNA of the CDR3: TGTGCCAGCAGTTTGGGACAGGCCCCCTATGGCTACACCTTC. J is TRBJ1-2 and V is TRBV6-5; 8 bases agree with TRBD1. Germline-derived CDR1 and CDR2 are MNHEY and SVGAGI. This CDR3 has 14 amino acids. V gave up 4 bases and J gave up 4 bases; unmatched junction bases: 5.

This clone was observed a handful of times. The V and J genes are TRBV4-3 and TRBJ2-1; D ambiguous. Germline V CDR1 and CDR2: LGHNA, YSLEER. V was clipped by 0 bases and J by 2 bases, with 8 bases between them. This CDR3 comprises 15 residues. The CDR3 here is CASSQDQRAYNEQFF. The CDR3 region has the DNA TGCGCCAGCAGCCAAGATCAAAGGGCCTACAATGAGCAGTTCTTC.

V usage is TRBV6-5 and J usage is TRBJ2-3; TRBD2 aligns across 13 bases. Germline V lookup: CDR1 MNHEY, CDR2 SVGAGI. This CDR3 has 15 amino acids. The trim removed 5 bases at V and 6 bases at J, leaving 5 bases unmatched. CDR3 in DNA: TGTGCCAGCAGTGGGACTAGCGGGGTCAAGGATACGCAGTATTTT. Protein product: CASSGTSGVKDTQYF.

The chain couples TRBV7-2 to TRBJ2-5; D is unclear. This CDR3 spans 14 amino acids. The V and J ends lost 2 bases and 4 bases respectively, with 11 bases between them. Germline CDR1 and CDR2: SGHTA and FQGNSA. CDR3 in amino acids: CASSLTSTAETQYF. The CDR3 bases are TGTGCCAGCAGCTTAACCTCGACGGCAGAGACCCAGTACTTC. Looking up the rest from reference TRBV7-2 and TRBJ2-5 gives the full variable domain: GAGVSQSPSNKVTEKGKDVELRCDPISGHTALYWYRQSLGQGLEFLIYFQGNSAPDKSGLPSDRFSAERTGGSVSTLTIQRTQQEDSAVYLCASSLTSTAETQYFGPGTRLLVL.

This clone showed up just a few times. The chain carries TRBV7-2 and TRBJ1-2; possibly TRBD1 for D (5 bases). The CDR3 is 14 amino acids. Trimming left V 1 base short and J 2 bases short, with 8 bases between. The germline CDR1 and CDR2 sequences are SGHTA and FQGNSA. The CDR3: CASSLGQNNYGYTF. The CDR3, as DNA: TGTGCCAGCAGCTTAGGACAGAACAACTATGGCTACACCTTC.